This T cell receptor beta chain was identified in a study of blood T cell repertoires in COVID-19. Study details: T cells, B-cell-depleted T cells, or PBMCs provided the cDNA or gDNA that served as material.

Some clones are missing from TCRdb's copy, which holds only in-frame ones; the method was immunoSEQ multiplex PCR. The profile covers under 90,000 clones, with 87% appearing a single time and 3.4% taken by the ten largest. This clone was observed once. Material for sequencing was peripheral blood. The TCR comes from a woman aged 45-60 years with COVID-19, enrolled during active disease.

The CDR3 coding sequence is TGCAGTGCTAGTCCTTCCTACCCAATAGCAACTAATGAAAAACTGTTTTTT. Translated, it gives CSASPSYPIATNEKLFF. This chain uses TRBV20-1 with TRBJ1-4, with no clear D. Trimming left V 3 bases short and J 0 bases short, with 17 bases between. This CDR3 has 17 amino acids. The germline V gene has CDR1 DFQATT and CDR2 SNEGSKA (reference sequence).